The clone carrying this T cell receptor (beta chain) was observed a handful of times. V lost 5 bases, J lost 5 bases, and 6 bases lay in between. The CDR3 runs 10 residues. Germline V gives CDR1 SQVTM, CDR2 ANQGSEA. The sample is drawn from a study of CD8 T cells in ankylosing spondylitis. TCRdb passed the 5' RACE reads through MiXCR, listing each CDR3 protein once. The table has a few hundred thousand distinct CDR3 sequences, 9.5% to 12% seen once. J is TRBJ2-5 and V is TRBV29-1; no definite D call. Material for sequencing was blood, either unsorted or a sorted T cell fraction (not recorded which). The receptor was isolated from a male donor with ankylosing spondylitis or in good health (not recorded which). The CDR3 bases are TGCAGCGTTCTGATGGAGACCCAGTACTTC. This translates into CSVLMETQYF.